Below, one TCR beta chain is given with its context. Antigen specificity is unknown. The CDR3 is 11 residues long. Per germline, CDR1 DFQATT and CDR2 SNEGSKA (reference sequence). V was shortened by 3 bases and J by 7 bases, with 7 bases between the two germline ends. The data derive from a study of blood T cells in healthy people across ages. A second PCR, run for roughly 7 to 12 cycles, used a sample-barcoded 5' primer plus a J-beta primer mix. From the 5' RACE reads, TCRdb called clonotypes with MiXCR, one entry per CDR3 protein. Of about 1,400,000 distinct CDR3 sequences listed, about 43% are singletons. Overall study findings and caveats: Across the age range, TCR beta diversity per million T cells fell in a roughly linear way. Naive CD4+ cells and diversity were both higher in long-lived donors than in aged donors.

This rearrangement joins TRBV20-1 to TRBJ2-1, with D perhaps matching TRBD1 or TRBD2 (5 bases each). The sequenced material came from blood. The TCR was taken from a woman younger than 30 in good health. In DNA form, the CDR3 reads TGCAGTGCTAGCGGGGCGAATGAGCAGTTCTTC. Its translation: CSASGANEQFF.